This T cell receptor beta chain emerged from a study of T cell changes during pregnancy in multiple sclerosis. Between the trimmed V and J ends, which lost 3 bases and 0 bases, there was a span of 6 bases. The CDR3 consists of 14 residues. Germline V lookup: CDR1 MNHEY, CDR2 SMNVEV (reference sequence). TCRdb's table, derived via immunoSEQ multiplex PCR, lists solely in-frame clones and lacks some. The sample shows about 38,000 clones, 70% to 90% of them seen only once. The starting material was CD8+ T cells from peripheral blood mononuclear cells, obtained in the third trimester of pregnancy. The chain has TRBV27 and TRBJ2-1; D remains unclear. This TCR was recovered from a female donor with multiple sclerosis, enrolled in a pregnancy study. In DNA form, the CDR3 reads TGTGCCAGCAGTTTGAGGAACTCCTACAATGAGCAGTTCTTC. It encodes CASSLRNSYNEQFF.